A single sample is the source of the 22 T cell receptor beta chains below, sequenced in a study of T cell responses to AZD1222 COVID-19 vaccine. This table comes from immunoSEQ multiplex PCR, and its TCRdb copy is limited to in-frame clones, with some not included. The table lists about 200,000 clones, approximately 94% of them singletons. The sample here was peripheral blood, taken 28 days after the second AZD1222 dose. Receptor source: an adult who received the AZD1222 COVID-19 vaccine.

The chain recombines TRBV23-1 with TRBJ2-3; 9 positions match TRBD1. TRBV23-1 is classed as an ORF, of uncertain function. This CDR3 is 16 amino acids long. V gave up 3 bases and J gave up 5 bases; unmatched junction bases: 9. CDR3 DNA: TGCGCCAGCAGTCATCCGGACAGGGGCCTAGTAGATACGCAGTATTTT. Protein sequence: CASSHPDRGLVDTQYF.

V and J are TRBV2 and TRBJ1-1; D is unclear. In germline, CDR1 is SNHLY, CDR2 FYNNEI. V was pared by 6 bases and J by 0 bases, with 11 bases between. The CDR3 consists of 14 residues. The CDR3 DNA sequence: TGTGCCAGCAGAACTAGGGTGGTGAACACTGAAGCTTTCTTT. Translation: CASRTRVVNTEAFF.

The chain employs TRBV7-9 and TRBJ1-5; no firm D call. The V gene lost 3 bases and the J gene lost 1 base, with 10 bases spanning the gap. The CDR3 runs to 15 residues. Germline V lookup: CDR1 SEHNR, CDR2 FQNEAQ (reference sequence). The CDR3 region has the DNA TGTGCCAGCAGCTTGGACGGATTAAGCAATCAGCCCCAGCATTTT. It specifies CASSLDGLSNQPQHF.

This rearrangement joins TRBV3-1 (or the pseudogene TRBV3-2) to TRBJ1-5, with 10 bases identical to TRBD1. Germline V gives CDR1 LGHDT, CDR2 YNNKEL (reference sequence). The CDR3 consists of 14 residues. Trimming removed 6 bases from V and 6 bases from J; junction bases left unmatched: 5. CDR3 sequence reads: CASSDRGRGQPQHF. CDR3 DNA sequence: TGTGCCAGCAGTGACAGGGGGCGAGGTCAGCCCCAGCATTTT.

The CDR3 sequence is CASNLGIYEQYF. The CDR3 DNA sequence: TGTGCCAGCAACCTGGGAATCTACGAGCAGTACTTC. The chain joins TRBV2 to TRBJ2-7, with D unclear. CDR3 length: 12 amino acids. The germline CDR1 and CDR2 sequences are SNHLY and FYNNEI. Trimming left V 7 bases short and J 3 bases short, with 10 bases between.

The V gene is TRBV27, the J gene TRBJ2-2; tentatively, D is TRBD1 (5 bases). The germline CDR1 and CDR2 sequences are MNHEY and SMNVEV (reference sequence). The CDR3 is 14 amino acids. V shed 5 bases and J shed 1 base, with 8 bases lying between them. This CDR3 reads CASSVGQNTGELFF. In nucleotides, the CDR3 is TGTGCCAGCAGTGTAGGACAGAACACCGGGGAGCTGTTTTTT.

The CDR3 is CASTPLGVVETQYF. The CDR3 coding sequence is TGTGCCAGCACCCCGTTGGGCGTCGTGGAGACCCAGTACTTC. V usage is TRBV7-2 and J usage is TRBJ2-5, with D unclear. V lost 7 bases and J 5 bases, leaving 17 bases between the germline ends. This CDR3 region has 14 residues. Germline-derived CDR1 and CDR2 are SGHTA and FQGNSA.

The rearrangement uses TRBV6-5 and TRBJ2-3; the D is unclear. This CDR3 has 13 residues. Germline V lookup: CDR1 MNHEY, CDR2 SVGAGI. V dropped 2 bases and J dropped 4 bases, with 7 bases sitting between them. The CDR3: CASSYRAADTQYF. The CDR3 nucleotides are TGTGCCAGCAGTTACAGGGCTGCAGATACGCAGTATTTT.

This chain uses TRBV2 with TRBJ1-2, with D tentatively TRBD1 (6 bases). CDR3 length: 14 residues. Germline V gene lookup returns CDR1 SNHLY and CDR2 FYNNEI. Trimming left V 8 bases short and J 4 bases short, with 17 bases between. As DNA, the CDR3 is TGTGCCAGCGGGTACAGGGAGGGCTCCTATGGCTACACCTTC. It codes for CASGYREGSYGYTF. The entire variable domain, with the rest obtained from reference TRBV2 and TRBJ1-2, is as follows: EPEVTQTPSHQVTQMGQEVILRCVPISNHLYFYWYRQILGQKVEFLVSFYNNEISEKSEIFDDQFSVERPDGSNFTLKIRSTKLEDSAMYFCASGYREGSYGYTFGSGTRLTVV.

This chain uses TRBV10-2 with TRBJ2-3; 8 nucleotides agree with TRBD2. CDR1 is WSHSY, CDR2 SAAADI, per germline. The CDR3 covers 15 residues. With 6 bases clipped from V and 5 bases from J, the junction kept 10 bases outside the gene matches. The DNA of the CDR3 is TGCGCCAGCAGGATTAGCGGGGACACACTAGATACGCAGTATTTT. This codes for CASRISGDTLDTQYF.

For the CDR3, the DNA is TGTGCCAGCAGTGCGACAGGATTGGGAAACACCATATATTTT. Amino acids: CASSATGLGNTIYF. V gene TRBV27 combines with J gene TRBJ1-3; TRBD1 might be the D (6 bases). The germline V gene encodes CDR1 MNHEY and CDR2 SMNVEV (reference sequence). The CDR3 has 14 amino acids. Trimming took off 5 bases at V and 4 bases at J, with 12 bases between the two ends.

This chain uses TRBV24-1 with TRBJ1-2; D is unresolved. Germline assignment: CDR1 KGHDR and CDR2 SFDVKD. CDR3 length equals 14 residues. V was clipped by 4 bases and J by 0 bases, with 8 bases between them. CDR3 amino acids: CATSDLTANYGYTF. CDR3 in DNA: TGTGCCACCAGTGACCTCACAGCTAACTATGGCTACACCTTC.

The chain has TRBV5-1 and TRBJ1-2; TRBD1 agrees at 7 bases. With 4 bases clipped from V and 0 bases from J, the junction kept 6 bases outside the gene matches. This CDR3 contains 15 residues. Looked up from germline, CDR1 is SGHRS and CDR2 is YFSETQ. The CDR3 sequence: CASSPDGTANYGYTF. The DNA for the CDR3 is TGCGCCAGCAGCCCGGATGGGACAGCTAACTATGGCTACACCTTC.

The chain joins TRBV10-1 to TRBJ1-3; no clear D. The CDR3 covers 14 residues. Trimming stripped 3 bases from V and 3 bases from J, with 9 bases between. Germline values: CDR1 WNHNN, CDR2 SYGVQD (reference sequence). CDR3 sequence reads: CASSDGTSGNTIYF. The CDR3 region has the DNA TGCGCCAGCAGTGATGGAACTAGTGGAAACACCATATATTTT.

In its sample, this clone was seen once. This chain connects TRBV15 to TRBJ1-2, with D unresolved. Germline V CDR1 and CDR2: LNHNV, YYDKDF (reference sequence). V was clipped by 1 base and J by 7 bases, with 13 bases between them. The CDR3 length is 14 residues. The CDR3 loop reads CATSRVPPGLGYTF. The CDR3 bases are TGTGCCACCAGCAGAGTCCCCCCCGGGCTTGGCTACACCTTC.

The chain combines TRBV12-5 with TRBJ1-1; D is unclear. Per germline, CDR1 LGHNT and CDR2 FRNRAP. The CDR3 sequence is 13 residues long. V was pared by 0 bases and J by 7 bases, with 9 bases between. CDR3 nucleotide sequence: TGTGCTAGTGGTTTGGTACTTGGGATTGAAGCTTTCTTT. Translating gives CASGLVLGIEAFF. Variable domain in full (rest from reference TRBV12-5 and TRBJ1-1): DARVTQTPRHKVTEMGQEVTMRCQPILGHNTVFWYRQTMMQGLELLAYFRNRAPLDDSGMPKDRFSAEMPDATLATLKIQPSEPRDSAVYFCASGLVLGIEAFFGQGTRLTVV.

The chain uses TRBV30 and TRBJ1-3, with D tentatively TRBD1 (5 bases). This CDR3 has 13 residues. Deletions cut 2 bases from V and 0 bases from J, with 5 bases between. Germline lookup yields CDR1 GTSNPN and CDR2 SVGIG (reference sequence). The CDR3 is CAWSTGSGNTIYF. The CDR3 DNA reads TGTGCCTGGAGTACAGGCTCTGGAAACACCATATATTTT.

The J gene is TRBJ1-3, the V gene TRBV9, with D unresolved. Germline values: CDR1 SGDLS, CDR2 YYNGEE. The CDR3 is 16 residues long. The ends were cut back, 0 bases at V and 1 base at J, with 11 bases in the middle. In nucleotides, the CDR3 is TGTGCCAGCAGCGTAGGGTTCTCACAGTCTGGAAACACCATATATTTT. It codes for CASSVGFSQSGNTIYF.

The chain carries TRBV11-3 and TRBJ1-1; D is unclear. V lost 2 bases and J 4 bases, leaving 8 bases between the germline ends. Germline V CDR1 and CDR2: SGHNT, YENEEA. This CDR3 contains 13 residues. DNA of the CDR3: TGTGCCAGCAGCTTAACGGCGAGCACTGAAGCTTTCTTT. Translating gives CASSLTASTEAFF.

The chain joins TRBV5-1 to TRBJ2-1, with 14 bases matching TRBD2. V lost 3 bases and J lost 4; bases outside the gene matches: 6. CDR1 and CDR2 (germline): SGHRS, YFSETQ. This CDR3 comprises 17 residues. DNA of the CDR3: TGCGCCAGCAGCTCCGGGACTAGCGGGGGTCCTTACAATGAGCAGTTCTTC. This sequence encodes CASSSGTSGGPYNEQFF.

The count of this clone is one. V is TRBV3-1 (or the pseudogene TRBV3-2) and J is TRBJ1-5; D unresolved. This CDR3 has 15 residues. Per the germline V gene, CDR1 is LGHDT and CDR2 is YNNKEL (reference sequence). Deletions cut 0 bases from V and 5 bases from J, with 11 bases between. The CDR3 DNA sequence: TGTGCCAGCAGCCAAGAATTGAGGCCAGATCAGCCCCAGCATTTT. Translated, it gives CASSQELRPDQPQHF.

In DNA, the CDR3 is TGTGCCAGTAGCCTTACTCAGAACACTGAAGCTTTCTTT. Translated: CASSLTQNTEAFF. This chain uses TRBV19 with TRBJ1-1; D is uncertain. This CDR3 has 13 residues. With 6 bases removed from V and 1 base from J, the gap between germline ends came to 9 bases. Germline V gene data show CDR1 as LNHDA and CDR2 as SQIVND (reference sequence).